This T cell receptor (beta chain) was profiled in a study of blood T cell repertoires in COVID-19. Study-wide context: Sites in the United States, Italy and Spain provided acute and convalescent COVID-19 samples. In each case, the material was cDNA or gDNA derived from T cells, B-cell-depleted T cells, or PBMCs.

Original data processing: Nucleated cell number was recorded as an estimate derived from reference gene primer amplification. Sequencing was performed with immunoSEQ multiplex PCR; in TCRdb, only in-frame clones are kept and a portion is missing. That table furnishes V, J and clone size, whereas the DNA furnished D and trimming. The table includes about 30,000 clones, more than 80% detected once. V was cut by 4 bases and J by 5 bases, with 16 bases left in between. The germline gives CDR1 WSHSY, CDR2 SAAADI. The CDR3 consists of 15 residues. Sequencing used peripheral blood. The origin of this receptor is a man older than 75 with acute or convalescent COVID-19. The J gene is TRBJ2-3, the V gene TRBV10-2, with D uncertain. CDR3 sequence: CASSVSSPPVDTQYF. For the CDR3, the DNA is TGCGCCAGCAGTGTGTCGTCACCTCCAGTAGATACGCAGTATTTT.